The present T cell receptor (beta chain) was sequenced within a study of human T cells and chemical hapten exposure. Germline CDR1 and CDR2: SGHKS and YYEKEE (reference sequence). CDR3 size: 19 residues. Trimming took off 0 bases at V and 5 bases at J, with 26 bases between the two ends. As processed by the authors: There were a median of approximately 96,000 TCRs per sample, with a range from about 23,224 to 690,600. MiXCR, applied by TCRdb to the RACE reads, yields one record per CDR3 protein. TCRdb, not the authors, supplied the V and J calls. The sample contains about 42,000 distinct CDR3 sequences, more than 8.5% of which appear only once. As for time point: patch test 2, 6 weeks after DPC sensitization. As to treatment: therapeutic diphenylcyclopropenone sensitization with weekly scalp DPC.

The chain is built from TRBV5-5 and TRBJ1-2, with D maybe TRBD1 (5 bases). Sample: whole blood, taken in connection with sensitization to the hapten diphenylcyclopropenone (DPC). This receptor was identified in a woman aged 40 to 55 with alopecia areata. Some clones in this sample may be carry-over from other donors' samples. The CDR3 protein is CASSLAGKRGTNGEYGYTF. The DNA for the CDR3 is TGTGCCAGCAGCTTGGCTGGGAAGAGGGGCACGAACGGGGAGTATGGCTACACCTTC.